The 25 T cell receptor beta chains given below trace back to one sample, sequenced in a study of cytomegalovirus exposure and HLA in healthy donors (TCRdb year 2017). Libraries were built with the immunoSEQ multiplex PCR assay. For the multiplex PCR, a mixture combining 60 forward primers for TCR Vbeta segments and 13 reverse primers for TCR Jbeta segments was used. TCRdb retrieved this table from immuneACCESS and kept in-frame rearrangements only. Not all clones are present; in checked studies, unresolved V genes account for under half, and no reason is known for the remainder. The sample records about 99,000 clones, 60% to 80% of which are singletons. Around 3.2% of the sample is held by the ten biggest clonotypes. The source material was PBMCs. The receptors were gathered from a man between 35 and 55 years old in good health and CMV-seronegative.

The V and J genes are TRBV13 and TRBJ2-7; 12 bases are a match to TRBD2. CDR3 length: 16 amino acids. V dropped 5 bases and J dropped 2; count of bases not matched to a gene: 7. Per germline, CDR1 PRHDT and CDR2 FYEKMQ (reference sequence). In DNA, the CDR3 is TGTGCCAGCAGCCCTCGGACTAGCGGGATCCCCTACGAGCAGTACTTC. Amino acid sequence: CASSPRTSGIPYEQYF.

V usage is TRBV5-4 and J usage is TRBJ2-5; perhaps TRBD2 as D (6 bases). V lost 4 bases to trimming and J lost 2 bases, with 12 bases between them. Looked up from germline, CDR1 is SGHNT and CDR2 is YYREEE (reference sequence). CDR3 length: 14 residues. The CDR3 loop is CASSPGAAQETQYF. The CDR3 region has the DNA TGTGCCAGCAGCCCGGGAGCGGCACAAGAGACCCAGTACTTC. Looking up the rest from reference TRBV5-4 and TRBJ2-5 gives the full variable domain: ETGVTQSPTHLIKTRGQQVTLRCSSQSGHNTVSWYQQALGQGPQFIFQYYREEENGRGNFPPRFSGLQFPNYSSELNVNALELDDSALYLCASSPGAAQETQYFGPGTRLLVL.

In its sample, this clone was seen once. CDR3 bases: TGTGCCATCAGTAGGGGGATGGGGGAGACCCAGTACTTC. It encodes CAISRGMGETQYF. The chain couples TRBV10-3 to TRBJ2-5, with a tentative D call TRBD1 (6 bases). V lost 5 bases, J lost 5 bases, and 12 bases lay in between. Germline V gene sequence: CDR1 ENHRY, CDR2 SYGVKD. This CDR3 has 13 residues.

The CDR3 spells CASSRDSRETQYF. The CDR3 nucleotides read TGTGCCAGCAGCCGGGACAGCAGAGAGACCCAGTACTTC. V usage is TRBV5-4 and J usage is TRBJ2-5; 7 bases match TRBD1. Trimming removed 4 bases from V and 4 bases from J; junction bases left unmatched: 4. Germline assignment: CDR1 SGHNT and CDR2 YYREEE (reference sequence). The CDR3 contains 13 residues.

V gene TRBV6-6 combines with J gene TRBJ2-7; 13 bases agree with TRBD2. The ends lost 7 bases at V and 2 bases at J; junction bases unmatched: 2. The CDR3 sequence is 14 residues long. Germline assignment: CDR1 MNHNY and CDR2 SVGAGI (reference sequence). Here the CDR3 DNA reads TGTGCCAGCACCGGGACTAGCGGGACCTACGAGCAGTACTTC. Protein sequence: CASTGTSGTYEQYF.

The chain employs TRBV5-6 and TRBJ2-5; TRBD1 is a possible D gene (6 bases). The CDR3 extends over 15 amino acids. In germline, CDR1 is SGHDT, CDR2 YYEEEE. Between the trimmed V and J ends, which lost 1 base and 5 bases, there was a span of 15 bases. The DNA of the CDR3 is TGTGCCAGCAGCTTGTCCGGCAGGGGTGTGGAGACCCAGTACTTC. Its protein is CASSLSGRGVETQYF.

This chain links TRBV11-2 with TRBJ1-4, with TRBD1 identical over 9 bases. V dropped 0 bases and J dropped 8; count of bases not matched to a gene: 7. The CDR3 length is 16 residues. Germline values: CDR1 SGHAT, CDR2 FQNNGV. The CDR3 is CASSLDGGTGREKLFF. In nucleotides, the CDR3 is TGTGCCAGCAGCTTAGATGGGGGGACAGGGCGGGAAAAACTGTTTTTT.

The chain links TRBV15 to TRBJ1-1; 7 bases line up with TRBD1. The CDR3 extends over 15 amino acids. Looked up from germline, CDR1 is LNHNV and CDR2 is YYDKDF (reference sequence). V shed 0 bases, J shed 9 bases, and the junction held 10 bases outside the gene matches. The CDR3 DNA is TGTGCCACCAGCAGAGAACCTTATGACAGGGCTAAAGCTTTCTTT. Protein sequence: CATSREPYDRAKAFF.

This chain joins TRBV30 and TRBJ2-7; 7 bases agree with TRBD1. The ends lost 3 bases at V and 0 bases at J; junction bases unmatched: 8. CDR1 GTSNPN and CDR2 SVGIG come from the germline V gene (reference sequence). This CDR3 region has 15 residues. In DNA, the CDR3 is TGTGCCTGGAGGAGGACAGGCACGAGCTCCTACGAGCAGTACTTC. Residues: CAWRRTGTSSYEQYF.

The V gene is TRBV12-5, the J gene TRBJ2-1; D is perhaps TRBD1 (6 bases). V lost 1 base and J lost 6, with 7 bases in between. Germline V gene lookup returns CDR1 LGHNT and CDR2 FRNRAP. This CDR3 has 13 amino acids. CDR3 region: CASGLAGANEQFF. The CDR3 nucleotides are TGTGCTAGTGGTTTGGCAGGGGCCAATGAGCAGTTCTTC.

The chain couples TRBV7-9 to TRBJ1-5; D gene ambiguous. V was clipped by 4 bases and J by 2 bases, with 15 bases between them. Looked up from germline, CDR1 is SEHNR and CDR2 is FQNEAQ (reference sequence). The CDR3 loop spans 16 amino acids. CDR3 nucleotide sequence: TGTGCCAGCAGCTCCGCCTCCCCCCGAGGCAATCAGCCCCAGCATTTT. Amino acids: CASSSASPRGNQPQHF.

The rearrangement joins TRBV29-1 to TRBJ2-5; D possibly corresponds to TRBD2 (6 bases). The length of the CDR3 is 14 residues. CDR1 is SQVTM and CDR2 is ANQGSEA in the germline V gene. V shed 2 bases and J shed 7 bases, with 17 bases lying between them. As DNA, the CDR3 is TGCAGCGTTGAACGAGCCGGGACTGCCGGGACCCAGTACTTC. Amino acid sequence: CSVERAGTAGTQYF.

The chain recombines TRBV6-4 with TRBJ2-7, with D possibly being TRBD2 (7 bases). V was cut by 6 bases and J by 4 bases, with 16 bases left in between. The CDR3 is 14 amino acids. Germline assignment: CDR1 MRHNA and CDR2 SNTAGT. The CDR3 protein is CASRGGQGRYEQYF. The DNA for the CDR3 is TGTGCCAGCAGGGGGGGGCAGGGGCGTTACGAGCAGTACTTC.

The chain employs TRBV5-1 and TRBJ1-2; the match to TRBD1 covers 8 bases. V gave up 0 bases and J gave up 3 bases; unmatched junction bases: 4. This CDR3 region has 15 residues. CDR1 is SGHRS and CDR2 is YFSETQ in the germline V gene. The CDR3 DNA reads TGCGCCAGCAGCTTGGCCTCAGGGGGCGACTATGGCTACACCTTC. It is translated as CASSLASGGDYGYTF.

V is TRBV7-3 and J is TRBJ1-1; TRBD1 is a possible D gene (5 bases). This CDR3 has 14 amino acids. V was pared by 5 bases and J by 7 bases, with 17 bases between. CDR1 is SGHTA and CDR2 is FQGTGA in the germline V gene. The CDR3: CASSLGAWGSEAFF. CDR3 sequence (DNA): TGTGCCAGCAGCCTAGGGGCCTGGGGCAGTGAAGCTTTCTTT.

The sample holds a few counts of this clone. V and J are TRBV2 and TRBJ2-2; no firm D call. This CDR3 is 15 amino acids long. Germline assignment: CDR1 SNHLY and CDR2 FYNNEI. V lost 7 bases and J lost 4, with 16 bases in between. The CDR3 DNA is TGTGCCAGCACTGTCGGCAGGATAAGCACCGGGGAGCTGTTTTTT. Protein product: CASTVGRISTGELFF.

This clone was seen repeatedly, ten times or more. The chain recombines TRBV5-4 with TRBJ1-1; 12 nucleotides align to TRBD1. With 2 bases clipped from V and 8 bases from J, the junction kept 7 bases outside the gene matches. CDR3 length equals 15 residues. Per germline, CDR1 SGHNT and CDR2 YYREEE (reference sequence). CDR3 sequence: CASSLPGQGAREAFF. In DNA, the CDR3 is TGTGCCAGCAGCTTACCGGGACAGGGGGCTCGAGAAGCTTTCTTT.

The CDR3, as DNA: TGCGCCAGCAGCCCGGGACTAGCGGGAGTTAATACGCAGTATTTT. Its protein is CASSPGLAGVNTQYF. The rearrangement uses TRBV5-1 and TRBJ2-3; TRBD2 agrees at 14 bases. V trimming: 4 bases; J trimming: 7 bases; junction bases outside the gene matches: 5. Germline CDR1 and CDR2: SGHRS and YFSETQ. This CDR3 has 15 amino acids.

The chain links TRBV7-9 to TRBJ1-5; perhaps TRBD1 as D (5 bases). Germline lookup yields CDR1 SEHNR and CDR2 FQNEAQ (reference sequence). With 5 bases removed from V and 4 bases from J, the gap between germline ends came to 9 bases. This CDR3 contains 13 residues. CDR3 DNA sequence: TGTGCCAGCAGCATCGCAGGGAATCAGCCCCAGCATTTT. The encoded protein is CASSIAGNQPQHF.

This chain joins TRBV28 and TRBJ2-1; 8 bases are shared with TRBD1. Trimming took 5 bases from V and 7 from J; bases not matched to a gene: 7. CDR1 and CDR2 from the germline V gene are MDHEN and SYDVKM. The CDR3 runs to 14 residues. CDR3 sequence reads: CASSPRTGTNEQFF. CDR3 bases: TGTGCCAGCAGTCCTCGGACAGGGACGAATGAGCAGTTCTTC.

This clone has just one count. The V and J genes are TRBV19 and TRBJ2-7; perhaps TRBD1 as D (6 bases). Germline V gene data show CDR1 as LNHDA and CDR2 as SQIVND (reference sequence). The CDR3 is 14 residues long. Trimming removed 5 bases from V and 2 bases from J, with 13 bases in between. The CDR3 loop reads CASSPTGQTYEQYF. DNA for the CDR3: TGTGCCAGTAGTCCAACGGGACAAACCTACGAGCAGTACTTC.

In this sample, this clone turned up a few times. The chain has TRBV7-9 and TRBJ2-2; D may be TRBD1 (5 bases). Germline V CDR1 and CDR2: SEHNR, FQNEAQ (reference sequence). The CDR3 runs 14 residues. The V and J ends lost 4 bases and 6 bases respectively, with 12 bases between them. The DNA of the CDR3 is TGTGCCAGCAGCTCAGAAGGGGCGTCCGGGGAGCTGTTTTTT. Its translation: CASSSEGASGELFF.

The CDR3 sequence is CASSAGTGVEKLFF. The CDR3, as DNA: TGTGCCAGTTCGGCCGGGACAGGGGTCGAAAAACTGTTTTTT. The chain joins TRBV2 to TRBJ1-4, with 10 bases lining up with TRBD1. V was clipped by 9 bases and J by 8 bases; unmatched bases: 9. The CDR3 spans 14 residues. Germline CDR1 SNHLY, CDR2 FYNNEI.

This chain uses TRBV14 with TRBJ2-1, with 13 bases aligning to TRBD2. Germline trimming cut 5 bases from V and 4 bases from J; bases unmatched to any gene: 8. The CDR3 extends over 17 amino acids. The germline gives CDR1 SGHDN, CDR2 FVKESK. The CDR3 sequence: CASSNGLAGVGYNEQFF. The CDR3 coding sequence is TGTGCCAGCAGCAACGGACTAGCGGGAGTCGGTTACAATGAGCAGTTCTTC.

The genes are TRBV10-3 and TRBJ2-5, with a tentative D call TRBD2 (5 bases). The V end lost 6 bases, the J end lost 5 bases, and 13 bases lay between the germline ends. Germline assignment: CDR1 ENHRY and CDR2 SYGVKD. This CDR3 has 13 residues. CDR3 in DNA: TGTGCCATCAGCGGACTCGAGAGGGAGACCCAGTACTTC. Its translation is CAISGLERETQYF.